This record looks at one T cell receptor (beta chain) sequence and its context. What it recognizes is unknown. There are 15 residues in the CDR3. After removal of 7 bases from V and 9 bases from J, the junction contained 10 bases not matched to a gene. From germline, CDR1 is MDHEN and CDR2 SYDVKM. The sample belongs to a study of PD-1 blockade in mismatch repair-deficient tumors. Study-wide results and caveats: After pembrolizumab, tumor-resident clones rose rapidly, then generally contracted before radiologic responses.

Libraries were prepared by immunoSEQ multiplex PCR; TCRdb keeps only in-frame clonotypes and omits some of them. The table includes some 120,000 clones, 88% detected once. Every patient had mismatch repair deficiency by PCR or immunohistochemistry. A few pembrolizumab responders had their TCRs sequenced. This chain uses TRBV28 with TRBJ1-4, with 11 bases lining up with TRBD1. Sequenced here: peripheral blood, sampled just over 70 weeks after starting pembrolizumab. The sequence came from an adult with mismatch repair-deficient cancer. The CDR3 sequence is CASTTRTGGKKKLFF. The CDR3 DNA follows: TGTGCCAGCACCACTCGGACAGGGGGCAAGAAAAAACTGTTTTTT.